This T cell receptor beta chain was sequenced in a study of identical twins. This CDR3 has 14 residues. Germline values: CDR1 SGHVS, CDR2 FQNEAQ. Trimming took off 0 bases at V and 5 bases at J, with 10 bases between the two ends. MiXCR, applied by TCRdb to the 5' RACE reads, yields one record per CDR3 protein. The table includes some 570,000 distinct CDR3 sequences, 20% to 25% detected once. Another study also made use of these data, one on yellow fever vaccine responses in identical twins. As reported in that work: A vaccine T cell response that seemed partly convergent and partly personalized was reported in twins.

This sequence was found in a woman aged 18 to 35 in good health. Specimen: CD4+ T cells sorted from blood. The chain is built from TRBV7-8 and TRBJ2-5; D is possibly TRBD1 (5 bases). For the CDR3, the DNA is TGTGCCAGCAGCTTAGCGGGGCACGGGGAGACCCAGTACTTC. This codes for CASSLAGHGETQYF. Filled out from reference TRBV7-8 and TRBJ2-5, the complete variable domain reads GAGVSQSPRYKVAKRGQDVALRCDPISGHVSLFWYQQALGQGPEFLTYFQNEAQLDKSGLPSDRFFAERPEGSVSTLKIQRTQQEDSAVYLCASSLAGHGETQYFGPGTRLLVL.